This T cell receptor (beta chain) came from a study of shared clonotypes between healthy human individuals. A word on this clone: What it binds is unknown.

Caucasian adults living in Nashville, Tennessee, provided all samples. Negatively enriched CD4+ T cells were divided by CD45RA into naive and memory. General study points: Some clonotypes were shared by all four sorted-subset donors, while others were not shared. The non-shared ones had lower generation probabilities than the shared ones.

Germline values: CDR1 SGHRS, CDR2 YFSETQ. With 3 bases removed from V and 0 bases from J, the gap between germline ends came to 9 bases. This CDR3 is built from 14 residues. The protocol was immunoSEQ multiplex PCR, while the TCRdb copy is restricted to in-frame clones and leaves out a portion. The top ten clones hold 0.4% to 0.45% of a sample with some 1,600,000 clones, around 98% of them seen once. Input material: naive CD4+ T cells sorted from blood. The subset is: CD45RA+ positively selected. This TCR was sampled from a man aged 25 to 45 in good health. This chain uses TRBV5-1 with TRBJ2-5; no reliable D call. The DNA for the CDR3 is TGCGCCAGCAGCTGGGATAACTACCAAGAGACCCAGTACTTC. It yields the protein CASSWDNYQETQYF.